The 24 T cell receptor beta chains in this list originate from one sample, sequenced in a study of blood T cell repertoires in COVID-19. Only in-frame clones appear in the TCRdb table, and some are missing; sequencing was by immunoSEQ multiplex PCR. This sample has 150,000 to 200,000 clones; approximately 82% occur once, and the top ten carry about 19%. The material sequenced was peripheral blood. These receptors were taken from a woman aged 70-85 years who had recovered from COVID-19.

The V call is TRBV10-3, the J call TRBJ2-3; possibly TRBD2 for D (6 bases). This CDR3 is 16 amino acids long. V lost 4 bases to trimming and J lost 6 bases, with 20 bases between them. Per the germline V gene, CDR1 is ENHRY and CDR2 is SYGVKD. In DNA form, the CDR3 reads TGTGCCATCAGTGCCCCTCCCCTTAGCGGAGGGGATACGCAGTATTTT. It is translated as CAISAPPLSGGDTQYF.

The chain uses TRBV6-1 and TRBJ1-5; weak D call: TRBD1 (5 bases). This CDR3 spans 16 amino acids. The germline V gene has CDR1 MNHNS and CDR2 SASEGT. Trimming left V 4 bases short and J 6 bases short, with 19 bases between. The CDR3 coding sequence is TGTGCCAGCAGTGGGGGGGGACCCATTGGGGTTCAGCCCCAGCATTTT. It specifies CASSGGGPIGVQPQHF.

This clone was seen a single time. This rearrangement joins TRBV2 to TRBJ2-7; 7 bases are a match to TRBD2. The CDR3 is 16 residues long. Trimming at V came to 10 bases and at J to 3 bases, leaving 18 bases not matched to a gene. Germline V gene sequence: CDR1 SNHLY, CDR2 FYNNEI. CDR3 nucleotides: TGTGCCACCAACTCTGCGGGAGATCCCCCCTACTACGAGCAGTACTTC. It encodes CATNSAGDPPYYEQYF.

The CDR3 spells CASSQEADGQPQHF. The CDR3 DNA reads TGTGCCAGCAGCCAAGAAGCGGACGGACAGCCCCAGCATTTT. This chain joins TRBV4-2 and TRBJ1-5; D unresolved. This CDR3 comprises 14 residues. V was pared by 0 bases and J by 7 bases, with 10 bases between. Germline lookup yields CDR1 LGHNA and CDR2 YNFKEQ.

This chain connects TRBV10-3 to TRBJ2-4, with D possibly being TRBD2 (6 bases). The CDR3 extends over 13 amino acids. Trimming removed 7 bases at V and 8 bases at J, with 15 bases between. Germline V CDR1 and CDR2: ENHRY, SYGVKD. The CDR3 DNA reads as TGTGCCATCAAGCGTCCGGGAGAAGACATTCAGTACTTC. It translates to CAIKRPGEDIQYF.

At least ten counts were recorded for this clone. The genes are TRBV7-9 and TRBJ2-1; no clear D gene. V lost 0 bases and J lost 5, with 11 bases in between. The length of the CDR3 is 15 residues. Germline-derived CDR1 and CDR2 are SEHNR and FQNEAQ (reference sequence). The CDR3 is CASSLAAGLNNEQFF. DNA of the CDR3: TGTGCCAGCAGCTTAGCGGCAGGCTTGAACAATGAGCAGTTCTTC.

This rearrangement joins TRBV11-2 to TRBJ1-2; 7 nucleotides agree with TRBD1. Per germline, CDR1 SGHAT and CDR2 FQNNGV. This CDR3 has 13 amino acids. J gave up 10 bases and V 1 base, and 6 bases lay outside the gene matches. The CDR3 coding sequence is TGTGCCAGCAGCTTAGGCCCGGGACAGTTCTACACCTTC. This sequence encodes CASSLGPGQFYTF.

The gene calls are TRBV27 and TRBJ1-2, with 7 bases identical to TRBD1. The V and J ends lost 0 bases and 5 bases, in that order; junction bases with no gene match: 6. CDR3 size: 15 residues. The germline V gene has CDR1 MNHEY and CDR2 SMNVEV (reference sequence). The CDR3 is CASSLSGRGVYGYTF. The CDR3 nucleotides read TGTGCCAGCAGTTTATCTGGCAGGGGGGTATATGGCTACACCTTC.

V usage is TRBV7-2 and J usage is TRBJ2-2; 8 nucleotides align to TRBD1. The V and J ends lost 5 bases and 7 bases, in that order; junction bases with no gene match: 12. CDR1 SGHTA and CDR2 FQGNSA come from the germline V gene. The CDR3 extends over 16 amino acids. The CDR3 spells CASSPVGTGGGGELFF. The CDR3 nucleotides are TGTGCCAGCAGCCCGGTGGGGACAGGAGGCGGCGGGGAGCTGTTTTTT.

CDR3 sequence (DNA): TGTGCCAGCAGTTACGGGGGGGCTGGAACTGAAGCTTTCTTT. Translated, it gives CASSYGGAGTEAFF. The chain is built from TRBV6-2 or TRBV6-3 and TRBJ1-1, with a weak D call TRBD1 (6 bases). Trimming removed 2 bases at V and 5 bases at J, with 12 bases between. Per the germline V gene, CDR1 is MNHEY and CDR2 is SVGEGT. CDR3 length equals 14 residues.

This rearrangement joins TRBV7-3 to TRBJ2-3; 7 bases match TRBD2. This CDR3 is 15 amino acids long. Germline values: CDR1 SGHTA, CDR2 FQGTGA. Germline trimming cut 5 bases from V and 3 bases from J; bases unmatched to any gene: 8. The CDR3 DNA follows: TGTGCCAGCAGCGTCTCCGGGACTACTACAGATACGCAGTATTTT. Translating gives CASSVSGTTTDTQYF.

This rearrangement joins TRBV20-1 to TRBJ2-3; D unclear. The CDR3 runs 11 residues. V gave up 6 bases and J gave up 3 bases, with 7 bases separating them. CDR1 and CDR2 from the germline V gene are DFQATT and SNEGSKA (reference sequence). CDR3 DNA sequence: TGCAGTGCCGAGAGTACAGATACGCAGTATTTT. Translation: CSAESTDTQYF.

The V gene is TRBV18, the J gene TRBJ2-7; TRBD2 aligns across 12 bases. The CDR3 covers 14 residues. Germline V gene sequence: CDR1 KGHSH, CDR2 LQKENI. J lost 4 bases, V lost 3 bases, and 1 base had no gene match. CDR3 loop: CASSPGLAGYEQYF. DNA for the CDR3: TGTGCCAGCTCACCGGGACTAGCGGGTTACGAGCAGTACTTC.

This rearrangement joins TRBV5-1 to TRBJ1-6; TRBD1 aligns across 11 bases. Looked up from germline, CDR1 is SGHRS and CDR2 is YFSETQ. With V trimmed by 4 bases and J by 14 bases, 8 bases remained unmatched. The CDR3 is made up of 14 amino acids. This chain's CDR3 is CASSLGQGGLALHF. As DNA, the CDR3 is TGCGCCAGCAGCCTGGGACAGGGGGGCTTGGCCCTCCACTTT.

This clone was counted between two and nine times. The chain is built from TRBV7-9 and TRBJ2-7; 15 bases agree with TRBD2. Germline CDR1 reads SEHNR; CDR2 reads FQNEAQ (reference sequence). Trimming removed 5 bases from V and 2 bases from J; junction bases left unmatched: 13. There are 19 residues in the CDR3. CDR3: CASSERTSGRGPRAYEQYF. The DNA for the CDR3 is TGTGCCAGCAGCGAGAGGACTAGCGGGAGGGGGCCGAGGGCCTACGAGCAGTACTTC. Full variable domain (rest looked up from reference TRBV7-9 and TRBJ2-7): DTGVSQNPRHKITKRGQNVTFRCDPISEHNRLYWYRQTLGQGPEFLTYFQNEAQLEKSRLLSDRFSAERPKGSFSTLEIQRTEQGDSAMYLCASSERTSGRGPRAYEQYFGPGTRLTVT.

The chain links TRBV7-6 to TRBJ1-5, with a tentative D call TRBD1 (5 bases). Germline CDR1 reads SGHVS; CDR2 reads FNYEAQ. Trimming removed 5 bases at V and 0 bases at J, with 14 bases between. CDR3 length equals 16 residues. The CDR3 region is CASSPLGLGSNQPQHF. CDR3 nucleotide sequence: TGTGCCAGCAGCCCCCTGGGACTGGGTAGCAATCAGCCCCAGCATTTT.

This chain uses TRBV12-5 with TRBJ2-2; 7 bases agree with TRBD1. Germline V gene data show CDR1 as LGHNT and CDR2 as FRNRAP. Trimming removed 6 bases from V and 3 bases from J; junction bases left unmatched: 1. CDR3 length: 13 amino acids. The CDR3 region has the DNA TGTGCTAGTGGAACAGGGGACACCGGGGAGCTGTTTTTT. Its protein is CASGTGDTGELFF.

J is TRBJ2-1 and V is TRBV5-5; TRBD2 is a possible D gene (7 bases). V was cut by 2 bases and J by 10 bases, with 16 bases left in between. The length of the CDR3 is 14 residues. Germline CDR1 SGHKS, CDR2 YYEKEE (reference sequence). For the CDR3, the DNA is TGTGCCAGCAGCTTTTTTGGGGGGGCGGACGAGCAGTTCTTC. This codes for CASSFFGGADEQFF.

The chain has TRBV10-3 and TRBJ1-2, with 10 positions matching TRBD1. Germline CDR1 reads ENHRY; CDR2 reads SYGVKD. CDR3 length equals 18 residues. The junction had 18 bases not matched to a gene; V was cut back by 6 bases and J by 5 bases. CDR3 residues: CAIRPGTGVAVTPYGYTF. The CDR3 DNA reads TGTGCCATCAGACCCGGGACAGGGGTGGCGGTGACCCCGTATGGCTACACCTTC.

The chain carries TRBV4-3 and TRBJ1-2, with TRBD1 matching 9 bases. This CDR3 is built from 13 residues. V lost 6 bases and J lost 7; bases outside the gene matches: 6. Germline values: CDR1 LGHNA, CDR2 YSLEER. In DNA, the CDR3 is TGCGCCAGCAGAGAACAGGGGGCTTCTGGCTACACCTTC. Amino acids: CASREQGASGYTF.

The chain combines TRBV30 with TRBJ1-3, with 11 bases that match TRBD1. There are 15 residues in the CDR3. Trimming cost V 4 bases and J 12 bases; bases outside gene matches: 14. Germline CDR1 reads GTSNPN; CDR2 reads SVGIG (reference sequence). In DNA form, the CDR3 reads TGTGCCTGGAACCGTCCGGGACAGGGGGACTTGGGCATATATTTT. The encoded protein is CAWNRPGQGDLGIYF. The full variable domain, in which reference TRBV30 and TRBJ1-3 provide the parts outside the CDR3, is SQTIHQWPATLVQPVGSPLSLECTVEGTSNPNLYWYRQAAGRGLQLLFYSVGIGQISSEVPQNLSASRPQDRQFILSSKKLLLSDSGFYLCAWNRPGQGDLGIYFGEGSWLTVV.

This clone was picked up a small number of times. The chain links TRBV4-1 to TRBJ1-4; D is ambiguous. With 4 bases removed from V and 5 bases from J, the gap between germline ends came to 8 bases. CDR3 size: 13 residues. CDR1 is MGHRA, CDR2 YSYEKL, per germline. The CDR3 DNA follows: TGCGCCAGCAGCCGCGGGCAGAATGAAAAACTGTTTTTT. Translation gives CASSRGQNEKLFF.

V and J are TRBV27 and TRBJ2-7; no clear D gene. V was shortened by 6 bases and J by 0 bases, with 6 bases between the two germline ends. The CDR3 runs 12 residues. Germline V gene sequence: CDR1 MNHEY, CDR2 SMNVEV (reference sequence). The chain's CDR3 is CASSLSSYEQYF. Here the CDR3 DNA reads TGTGCCAGCAGCCTAAGCTCCTACGAGCAGTACTTC.

The chain combines TRBV28 with TRBJ2-7; TRBD1 matches 10 bases. The J segment lost 2 bases and the V segment lost 5 bases, leaving 9 bases of the junction unmatched. Germline CDR1 MDHEN, CDR2 SYDVKM. CDR3 length: 16 amino acids. CDR3 DNA sequence: TGTGCCAGCAGTACTCCCCCCGGGACAGGGGCCTACGAGCAGTACTTC. This gives the protein CASSTPPGTGAYEQYF.